This T cell receptor beta chain was sequenced during a study of CD8+ T cells in alopecia areata. Study results and limitations: Lesional scalp displayed greater clonality than normal scalp, most notably in alopecia totalis/universalis. Patients displayed less clarity in TCR sharing than mice, a finding possibly related to HLA.

Extraction and reverse transcription of RNA yielded cDNA as the sequencing template. This table comes from immunoSEQ multiplex PCR, and its TCRdb copy is limited to in-frame clones, with some not included. Here the sample spans approximately 65,000 clones, 45% to 50% being singletons. The table lists this clone with a few counts. Antigen: not known. From germline, CDR1 is MDHEN and CDR2 SYDVKM. CDR3 length equals 13 residues. Sequenced here: CD8+ T cells sorted from blood, sampled at week 0. This receptor was obtained from a human donor with alopecia areata. The chain is built from TRBV28 and TRBJ2-5; no clear D gene. The DNA end favors TRBJ2-7, so the J call may be wrong. The CDR3 nucleotides read TGTGCCAGCAGTGCCCAAACCCCTTACGAGCAGTACTTC. Encoded protein: CASSAQTPYEQYF.